This T cell receptor (beta chain) was identified in a study of blood T cell repertoires in COVID-19 (dated by TCRdb to the early 2020s). For the wider study: Collaborator samples came from the United States, Italy and Spain and covered acute and convalescent phases of COVID-19. The prospective study material was composed of cDNA or gDNA derived from T cells, B-cell-depleted T cells, or PBMCs. The dataset comprised deeply sampled blood TCRbeta repertoires from subjects exposed to, actively infected with, or recovered from COVID-19. The repertoires were released in a freely available public database meant as a resource for research on the immune response to SARS-CoV-2. The samples were drawn from the first 160 participants of the ongoing ImmuneRACE study and from 1,254 subjects provided by 6 global collaborators. Sample metadata almost always included a de-identified subject ID, COVID-19 status, age in years and sex. Where HLA class I and class II types were available, the types were taken from metadata supplied by the sample provider, not from assay-based typing.

The count of this clone is one. Its target antigen remains unknown. No clone much larger than this one lies a single base away; base qualities are absent. V trim: 0 bases; J trim: 4 bases; unmatched bases: 6. The CDR3 covers 16 residues, taking in both the cysteine and the phenylalanine. The sequence is cut down to CDR3 DNA, 48 bases in frame from base 1. CDR1 LGHNA and CDR2 YSLEER were looked up in the germline V gene. The immunoSEQ Assay, a bias-controlled multiplex PCR, was used to amplify TCRbeta CDR3 regions from genomic DNA. Per the original workflow: Within the assay, amplification of reference gene primers was used to estimate how many nucleated cells each sample contained. To quantify the absolute abundance of each unique TCRbeta CDR3 rearrangement, sequence reads were collapsed and filtered. Productive Simpson clonality was computed per sample as the square root of Simpson's diversity index over productive rearrangements. TCRdb limited this immuneACCESS table to in-frame rearrangements with V and J called. A share of clones is missing; checked studies link under half to unresolved V genes, and the rest is unexplained. V, J and clone size were drawn from that table, and D and trimming were deduced from the DNA. In all, the sample holds tens of thousands of clones, and 65% to 80% of those were seen once. About 15% of the sample is held by the ten biggest clonotypes.

Results and caveats for the whole study, not just this receptor: How much clinical and demographic metadata was included differed by source and by participant, and the metadata was provided uncurated.

Collaborating institutions collected whole blood in K2EDTA tubes following their own protocols. For TCRbeta analysis, collaborator samples were shipped as frozen whole blood, as isolated PBMCs, or as DNA extracted from either sample type. The sequence derives from a human donor with active or convalescent COVID-19. The donor label of this sample is uncertain. The sequencing sample was made of peripheral blood. This chain is built from TRBV4-3 and TRBJ1-3; TRBD1 lines up with 7 middle nucleotides. The DNA sequence is as follows: TGCGCCAGCAGCCAAGAATCAGGGACAGCGGGAAACACCATATATTTT. This encodes CASSQESGTAGNTIYF.